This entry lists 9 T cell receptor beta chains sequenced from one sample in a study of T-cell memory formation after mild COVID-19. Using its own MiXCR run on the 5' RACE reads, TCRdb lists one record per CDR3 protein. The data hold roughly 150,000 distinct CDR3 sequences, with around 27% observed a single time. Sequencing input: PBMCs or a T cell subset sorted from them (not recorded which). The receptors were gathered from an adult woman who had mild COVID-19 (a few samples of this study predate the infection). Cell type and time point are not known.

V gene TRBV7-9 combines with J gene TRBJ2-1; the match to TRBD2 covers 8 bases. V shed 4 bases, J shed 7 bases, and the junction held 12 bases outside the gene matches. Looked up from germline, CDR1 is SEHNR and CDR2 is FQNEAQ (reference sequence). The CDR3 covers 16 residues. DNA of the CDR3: TGTGCCAGCAGCTCGGGTCAAGCGGGGGAAGAGAATGAGCAGTTCTTC. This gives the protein CASSSGQAGEENEQFF. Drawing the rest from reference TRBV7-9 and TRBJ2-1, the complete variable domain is DTGVSQNPRHKITKRGQNVTFRCDPISEHNRLYWYRQTLGQGPEFLTYFQNEAQLEKSRLLSDRFSAERPKGSFSTLEIQRTEQGDSAMYLCASSSGQAGEENEQFFGPGTRLTVL.

The CDR3 sequence is CASSEGHSSYNEQFF. CDR3 nucleotides: TGTGCCAGCAGTGAAGGTCATAGCTCCTACAATGAGCAGTTCTTC. The J gene is TRBJ2-1, the V gene TRBV6-1; no firm D call. Germline CDR1 reads MNHNS; CDR2 reads SASEGT. With 1 base removed from V and 0 bases from J, the gap between germline ends came to 7 bases. This CDR3 has 15 residues.

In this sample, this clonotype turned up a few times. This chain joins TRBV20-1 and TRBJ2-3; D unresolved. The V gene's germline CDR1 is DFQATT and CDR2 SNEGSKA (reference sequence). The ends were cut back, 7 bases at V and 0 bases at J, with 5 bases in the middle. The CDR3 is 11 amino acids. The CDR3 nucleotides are TGCAGTGGGCGGAGCACAGATACGCAGTATTTT. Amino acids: CSGRSTDTQYF.

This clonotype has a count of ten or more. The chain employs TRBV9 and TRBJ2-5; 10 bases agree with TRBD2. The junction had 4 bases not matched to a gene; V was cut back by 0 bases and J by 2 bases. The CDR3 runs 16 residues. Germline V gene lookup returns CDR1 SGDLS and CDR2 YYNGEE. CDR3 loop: CASSVGGLAEQETQYF. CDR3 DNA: TGTGCCAGCAGCGTAGGAGGACTAGCGGAACAAGAGACCCAGTACTTC.

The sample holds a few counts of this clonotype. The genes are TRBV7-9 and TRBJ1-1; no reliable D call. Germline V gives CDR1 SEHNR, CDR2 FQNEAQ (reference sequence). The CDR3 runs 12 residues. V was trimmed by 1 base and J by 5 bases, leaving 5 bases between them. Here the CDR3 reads CASSLGTTEAFF. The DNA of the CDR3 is TGTGCCAGCAGCTTAGGGACGACTGAAGCTTTCTTT.

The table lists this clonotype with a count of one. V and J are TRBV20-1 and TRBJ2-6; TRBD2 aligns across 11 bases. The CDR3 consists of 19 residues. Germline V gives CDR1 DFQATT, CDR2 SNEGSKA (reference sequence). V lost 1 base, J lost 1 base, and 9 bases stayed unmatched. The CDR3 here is CSARAFRLAGGSGANVLTF. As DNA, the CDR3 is TGCAGTGCTAGAGCCTTTAGGCTAGCGGGAGGTTCTGGGGCCAACGTCCTGACTTTC.

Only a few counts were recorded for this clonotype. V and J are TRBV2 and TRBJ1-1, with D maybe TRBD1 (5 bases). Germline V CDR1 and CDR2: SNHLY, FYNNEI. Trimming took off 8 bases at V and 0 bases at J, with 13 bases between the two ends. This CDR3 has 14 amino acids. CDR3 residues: CASGGGVMNTEAFF. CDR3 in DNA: TGTGCCAGCGGCGGGGGGGTGATGAACACTGAAGCTTTCTTT.

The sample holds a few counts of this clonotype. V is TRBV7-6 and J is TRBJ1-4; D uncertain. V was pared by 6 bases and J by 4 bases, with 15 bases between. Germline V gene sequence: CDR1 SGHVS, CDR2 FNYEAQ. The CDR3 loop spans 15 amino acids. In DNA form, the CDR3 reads TGTGCCAGCAGTCTCCTGGCACCGAATAATGAAAAACTGTTTTTT. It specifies CASSLLAPNNEKLFF.

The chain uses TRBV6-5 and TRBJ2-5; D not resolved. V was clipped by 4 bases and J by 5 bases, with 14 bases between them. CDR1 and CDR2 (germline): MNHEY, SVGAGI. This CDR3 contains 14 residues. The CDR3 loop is CASSWNRPPETQYF. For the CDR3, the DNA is TGTGCCAGCAGTTGGAACCGGCCCCCGGAGACCCAGTACTTC.